This record looks at one T cell receptor beta chain sequence and its context. Its antigen is not known. In TCRdb, the 5' RACE reads were re-called with MiXCR into one record per CDR3 protein. This table has some 100,000 distinct CDR3 sequences, around 8.5% appearing once. The CDR3 covers 17 residues. Trimming cost V 6 bases and J 0 bases; bases outside gene matches: 11. CDR1 and CDR2 from the germline V gene are DFQATT and SNEGSKA (reference sequence). The data derive from a study of CD8 T cells in ankylosing spondylitis. Overall study results and limits: The study identified a TCR beta motif of under 10 highly homologous variants that appeared characteristic of ankylosing spondylitis blood.

Input material: blood, either unsorted or a sorted T cell fraction (not recorded which). This chain uses TRBV20-1 with TRBJ1-2, with 12 bases aligning to TRBD1. This sequence originates from a male donor with ankylosing spondylitis. CDR3 coding DNA: TGCAGTGCAAGGGACAGGGGGCAGGTAGACCCTAACTATGGCTACACCTTC. Translated, it gives CSARDRGQVDPNYGYTF.